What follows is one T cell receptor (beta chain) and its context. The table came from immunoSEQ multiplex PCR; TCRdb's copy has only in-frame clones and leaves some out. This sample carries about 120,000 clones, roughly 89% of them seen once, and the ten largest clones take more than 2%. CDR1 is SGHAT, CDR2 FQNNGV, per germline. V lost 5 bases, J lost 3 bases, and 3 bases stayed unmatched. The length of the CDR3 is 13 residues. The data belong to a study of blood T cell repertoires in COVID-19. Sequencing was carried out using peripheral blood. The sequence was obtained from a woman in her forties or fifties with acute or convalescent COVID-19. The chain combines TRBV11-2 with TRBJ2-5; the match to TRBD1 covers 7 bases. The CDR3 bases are TGTGCCAGCAGCCGGGGACAGAAAGAGACCCAGTACTTC. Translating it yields CASSRGQKETQYF. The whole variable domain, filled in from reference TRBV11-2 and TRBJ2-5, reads EAGVAQSPRYKIIEKRQSVAFWCNPISGHATLYWYQQILGQGPKLLIQFQNNGVVDDSQLPKDRFSAERLKGVDSTLKIQPAKLEDSAVYLCASSRGQKETQYFGPGTRLLVL.